This T cell receptor beta chain was recorded in a study of response to subunit inactivated influenza vaccine. This clonotype has just a few counts. V lost 2 bases and J lost 4; bases outside the gene matches: 11. The CDR3 has 18 amino acids. The germline V gene encodes CDR1 ENHRY and CDR2 SYGVKD. TCRdb used MiXCR to reprocess the RT-PCR reads, holding one entry per CDR3 protein. The sample shows 710,000 or so distinct CDR3 sequences, 15% to 19% of them seen only once. This TCR was sampled from a man aged 50 to 59 who received an inactivated influenza vaccine. The input for sequencing was PBMCs from blood, taken less than 13 days after vaccination. This sequence joins TRBV10-3 and TRBJ2-3; 11 positions agree with TRBD1. The CDR3 coding sequence is TGTGCCATCAGTGAGACGGACAGGGGGCGGCGGGTAGCAGATACGCAGTATTTT. It encodes CAISETDRGRRVADTQYF.